This paragraph covers one T cell receptor beta chain sequence. Its specificity is not known. The data derive from a study of T cell responses to AZD1222 COVID-19 vaccine. Study in general: Second-dose intervals near 4 or 12 weeks were combined.

The protocol was immunoSEQ multiplex PCR, while the TCRdb copy is restricted to in-frame clones and leaves out a portion. The data hold 90,000 to 120,000 clones, with just under 95% observed a single time. Per the germline V gene, CDR1 is LNHDA and CDR2 is SQIVND (reference sequence). This CDR3 comprises 18 residues. J was trimmed by 1 base and V by 10 bases; bases with no gene match: 21. Overall study results and limits: After two AZD1222 doses, spike-specific TCR breadth and depth rose versus day 0. Reports indicate that nearly half of spike-specific TCRs are directed at unmutated variant regions.

The sequence was collected from an adult in good health. The source material was peripheral blood, sampled on day 0 of AZD1222 vaccination. V usage is TRBV19 and J usage is TRBJ1-1; 7 nucleotides match TRBD1. This chain's CDR3 is CATKQLEGANRPNTEAFF. The CDR3 coding sequence is TGTGCCACCAAACAACTCGAGGGGGCAAACAGGCCGAACACTGAAGCTTTCTTT. Combining the CDR3 with reference TRBV19 and TRBJ1-1 gives the whole variable domain DGGITQSPKYLFRKEGQNVTLSCEQNLNHDAMYWYRQDPGQGLRLIYYSQIVNDFQKGDIAEGYSVSREKKESFPLTVTSAQKNPTAFYLCATKQLEGANRPNTEAFFGQGTRLTVV.